The 15 T cell receptor beta chains listed next were all sequenced from one sample in a study of T cell repertoires in cytomegalovirus infection. TCRdb called the reads again in MiXCR, with one record for every CDR3 protein. Here the sample spans fewer than 850,000 distinct CDR3 sequences, 25% to 35% being singletons. What these receptors recognize is not known. Sequencing used cultured CD8+ T cells from PBMCs, obtained from culture after CMV antigen stimulation. The receptor source for this set is a human donor in good health (CMV status not recorded). Some clones in this sample may be carry-over from other donors' samples.

This clonotype occurred many times. The gene calls are TRBV7-8 and TRBJ2-1; D not resolved. This CDR3 is built from 11 residues. Germline CDR1 is SGHVS and CDR2 is FQNEAQ. V lost 5 bases to trimming and J lost 9 bases, with 8 bases between them. The CDR3 DNA reads TGTGCCAGCAGCCCCGCCATTGAGCAGTTCTTC. Translated, it gives CASSPAIEQFF.

This clonotype was observed at least ten times. J is TRBJ2-1 and V is TRBV19, with D tentatively TRBD1 (5 bases). Trimming stripped 5 bases from V and 3 bases from J, with 8 bases between. Germline-derived CDR1 and CDR2 are LNHDA and SQIVND (reference sequence). The CDR3 runs to 13 residues. The CDR3 sequence is CASSFDSYNEQFF. The CDR3 DNA reads TGTGCCAGTAGTTTCGACAGCTACAATGAGCAGTTCTTC. The full variable domain, rest sourced from reference TRBV19 and TRBJ2-1, is DGGITQSPKYLFRKEGQNVTLSCEQNLNHDAMYWYRQDPGQGLRLIYYSQIVNDFQKGDIAEGYSVSREKKESFPLTVTSAQKNPTAFYLCASSFDSYNEQFFGPGTRLTVL.

This clonotype was seen more than once but under ten times. The chain couples TRBV6-6 to TRBJ2-2; TRBD2 aligns across 15 bases. Germline CDR1 and CDR2: MNHNY and SVGAGI (reference sequence). V lost 2 bases to trimming and J lost 6 bases; unmatched junction nucleotides: 10. This CDR3 spans 19 amino acids. CDR3 coding DNA: TGTGCCAGCAGTTACGTCGGACTAGCGGGGGGGCCGGGGGCCGGGGAGCTGTTTTTT. The encoded protein is CASSYVGLAGGPGAGELFF.

The chain joins TRBV6-8 to TRBJ2-4; D is possibly TRBD1 or TRBD2 (5 bases each). The CDR3 runs to 15 residues. Germline V lookup: CDR1 MNHGY, CDR2 SAAAGT. V was clipped by 5 bases and J by 3 bases, with 14 bases between them. For the CDR3, the DNA is TGTGCCAGCAGTCCCGGGGCGCCCGTCAAAAACATTCAGTACTTC. It yields the protein CASSPGAPVKNIQYF.

This clonotype was counted only a few times. V gene TRBV7-8 combines with J gene TRBJ2-5; D is perhaps TRBD2 (7 bases). This CDR3 region has 15 residues. Trimming removed 4 bases from V and 3 bases from J, with 15 bases in between. CDR1 and CDR2 (germline): SGHVS, FQNEAQ. The CDR3, as DNA: TGTGCCAGCAGCTCCGGGGGGCTAAGTAAAGAGACCCAGTACTTC. It specifies CASSSGGLSKETQYF.

This clonotype was seen at least ten times. This chain joins TRBV7-2 and TRBJ2-7, with D perhaps being TRBD1 or TRBD2 (5 bases each). V lost 4 bases and J 0 bases, leaving 16 bases between the germline ends. Germline loops: CDR1 SGHTA, CDR2 FQGNSA. The CDR3 length is 16 residues. The CDR3 DNA sequence: TGTGCCAGCAGCTGGAATGGGGGTAGGCTCTCCTACGAGCAGTACTTC. Encoded protein: CASSWNGGRLSYEQYF.

The gene calls are TRBV27 and TRBJ1-6, with D maybe TRBD1 (5 bases). The V end was cut by 0 bases, the J end by 2 bases, with 11 bases between. Germline V lookup: CDR1 MNHEY, CDR2 SMNVEV (reference sequence). The CDR3 covers 17 residues. The CDR3 coding sequence is TGTGCCAGCAGTTTATCGAGGGGAGTCACCTATAATTCACCCCTCCACTTT. Its translation: CASSLSRGVTYNSPLHF.

This clonotype was seen a few times. The genes are TRBV12-3 or TRBV12-4 and TRBJ1-1, with D possibly matching TRBD1 (5 bases). The CDR3 is 13 residues long. Trimming cost V 8 bases and J 4 bases, with 14 bases left between them. CDR3 sequence: CASCRVGGTEAFF. In nucleotides, the CDR3 is TGTGCCAGCTGTAGAGTGGGGGGCACTGAAGCTTTCTTT.

This clonotype was counted only a few times. This chain connects TRBV27 to TRBJ1-4; TRBD1 agrees at 7 bases. V lost 5 bases to trimming and J lost 8 bases; unmatched junction nucleotides: 20. The CDR3 contains 18 residues. Germline values: CDR1 MNHEY, CDR2 SMNVEV (reference sequence). In DNA form, the CDR3 reads TGTGCCAGCAGTGGCCTGACAGGGCGCGACAACCTCGAAGAAAAACTGTTTTTT. This translates into CASSGLTGRDNLEEKLFF.

This clonotype was seen a handful of times. The chain carries TRBV7-9 and TRBJ1-5, with a weak D call TRBD1 (5 bases). This CDR3 comprises 15 residues. Germline-derived CDR1 and CDR2 are SEHNR and FQNEAQ (reference sequence). Trimming stripped 5 bases from V and 6 bases from J, with 17 bases between. Here the CDR3 DNA reads TGTGCCAGCAGCACTGACAGAGGAATGGGTCAGCCCCAGCATTTT. Encoded protein: CASSTDRGMGQPQHF. Full variable domain (remainder filled in from reference TRBV7-9 and TRBJ1-5): DTGVSQNPRHKITKRGQNVTFRCDPISEHNRLYWYRQTLGQGPEFLTYFQNEAQLEKSRLLSDRFSAERPKGSFSTLEIQRTEQGDSAMYLCASSTDRGMGQPQHFGDGTRLSIL.

The chain links TRBV27 to TRBJ2-7; D is perhaps TRBD2 (6 bases). The V and J ends lost 7 bases and 7 bases respectively, with 20 bases between them. The CDR3 runs 14 residues. CDR1 and CDR2 (germline): MNHEY, SMNVEV (reference sequence). The CDR3 here is CASKLVGGVEEQYF. The CDR3 nucleotides read TGTGCCAGCAAATTGGTGGGGGGTGTCGAGGAGCAGTACTTC.

This clonotype was recorded a few times. This chain links TRBV7-2 with TRBJ2-7; D is possibly TRBD1 (5 bases). The CDR3 spans 13 residues. Germline lookup yields CDR1 SGHTA and CDR2 FQGNSA. V lost 5 bases, J lost 0 bases, and 8 bases lay in between. CDR3 in DNA: TGTGCCAGCAGCGGCAGGGACTCCTACGAGCAGTACGTC. Its translation is CASSGRDSYEQYV.

This clonotype was seen at least ten times. V is TRBV2 and J is TRBJ1-5; 8 bases match TRBD1. The CDR3 loop spans 13 amino acids. Germline CDR1 SNHLY, CDR2 FYNNEI. With V trimmed by 10 bases and J by 3 bases, 5 bases remained unmatched. This CDR3 is CAILGQDNQPQHF. Written as DNA, the CDR3 is TGTGCCATCCTGGGACAGGACAATCAGCCCCAGCATTTT.

V and J are TRBV6-1 and TRBJ2-3, with 9 positions matching TRBD1. CDR1 is MNHNS, CDR2 SASEGT, per germline. The CDR3 contains 15 residues. V lost 6 bases and J lost 0; bases outside the gene matches: 4. The CDR3 DNA follows: TGTGCCAGCAGGGGACAGGGTTTTAGCACAGATACGCAGTATTTT. It codes for CASRGQGFSTDTQYF.

In its sample, this clonotype was seen a few times. V gene TRBV2 combines with J gene TRBJ1-2; 8 bases agree with TRBD1. The CDR3 is made up of 17 amino acids. Germline CDR1 and CDR2: SNHLY and FYNNEI. Trimming took 5 bases from V and 2 from J; bases not matched to a gene: 13. The CDR3 DNA sequence: TGTGCCAGCAGTTCCGACAGGGGTGCGCCAAAAAACTATGGCTACACCTTC. Protein: CASSSDRGAPKNYGYTF.